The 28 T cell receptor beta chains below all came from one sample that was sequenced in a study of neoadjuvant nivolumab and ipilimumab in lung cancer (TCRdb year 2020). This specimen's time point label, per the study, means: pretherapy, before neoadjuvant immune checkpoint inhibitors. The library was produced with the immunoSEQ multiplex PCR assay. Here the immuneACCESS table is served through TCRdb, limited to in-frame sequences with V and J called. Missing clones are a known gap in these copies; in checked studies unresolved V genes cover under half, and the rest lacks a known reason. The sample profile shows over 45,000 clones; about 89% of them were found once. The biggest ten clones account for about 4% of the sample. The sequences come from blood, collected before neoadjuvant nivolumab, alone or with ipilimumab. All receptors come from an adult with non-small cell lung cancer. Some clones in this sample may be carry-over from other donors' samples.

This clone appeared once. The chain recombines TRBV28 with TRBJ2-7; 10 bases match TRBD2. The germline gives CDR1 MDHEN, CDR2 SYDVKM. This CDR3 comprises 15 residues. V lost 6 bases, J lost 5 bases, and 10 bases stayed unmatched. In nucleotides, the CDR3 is TGTGCCAGCAGCGGGCGGGCTAGCGGGAGAGACGAGCAGTACTTC. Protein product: CASSGRASGRDEQYF.

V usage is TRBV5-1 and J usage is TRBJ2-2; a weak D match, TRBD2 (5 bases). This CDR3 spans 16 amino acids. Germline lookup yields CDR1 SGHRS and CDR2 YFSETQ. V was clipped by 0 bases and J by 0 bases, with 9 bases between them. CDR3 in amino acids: CASSLGASTNTGELFF. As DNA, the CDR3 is TGCGCCAGCAGCTTGGGGGCTAGCACGAACACCGGGGAGCTGTTTTTT.

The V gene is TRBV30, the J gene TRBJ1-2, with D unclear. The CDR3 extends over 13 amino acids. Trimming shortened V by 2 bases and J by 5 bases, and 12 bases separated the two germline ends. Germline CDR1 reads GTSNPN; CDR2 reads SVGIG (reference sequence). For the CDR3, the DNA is TGTGCCTGGAGTAGGAGGGAAGGATATGGCTACACCTTC. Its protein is CAWSRREGYGYTF.

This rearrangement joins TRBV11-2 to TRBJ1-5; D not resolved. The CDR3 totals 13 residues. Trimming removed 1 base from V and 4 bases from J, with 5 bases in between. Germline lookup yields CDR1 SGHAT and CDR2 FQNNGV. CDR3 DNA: TGTGCCAGCAGCTTAGGGGATAATCAGCCCCAGCATTTT. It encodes CASSLGDNQPQHF.

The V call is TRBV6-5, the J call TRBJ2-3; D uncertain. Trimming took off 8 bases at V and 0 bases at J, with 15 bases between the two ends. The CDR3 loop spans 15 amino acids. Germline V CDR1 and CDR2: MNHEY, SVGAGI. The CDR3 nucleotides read TGTGCCAGCCGCCGTCGGCTCGCTAGCACAGATACGCAGTATTTT. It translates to CASRRRLASTDTQYF.

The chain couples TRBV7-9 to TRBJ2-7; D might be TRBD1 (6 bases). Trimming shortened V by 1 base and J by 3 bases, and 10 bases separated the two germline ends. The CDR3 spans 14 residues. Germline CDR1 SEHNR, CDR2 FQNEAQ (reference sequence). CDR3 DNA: TGTGCCAGCAGCTTAGACAGGGTGCGCTACGAGCAGTACTTC. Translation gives CASSLDRVRYEQYF.

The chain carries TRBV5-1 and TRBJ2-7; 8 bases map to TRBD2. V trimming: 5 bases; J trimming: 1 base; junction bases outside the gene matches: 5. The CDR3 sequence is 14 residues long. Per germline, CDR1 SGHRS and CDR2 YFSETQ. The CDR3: CASSRREGSYEQYF. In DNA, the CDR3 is TGCGCCAGCAGTCGTCGGGAGGGATCCTACGAGCAGTACTTC. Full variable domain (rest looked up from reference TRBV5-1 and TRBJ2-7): KAGVTQTPRYLIKTRGQQVTLSCSPISGHRSVSWYQQTPGQGLQFLFEYFSETQRNKGNFPGRFSGRQFSNSRSEMNVSTLELGDSALYLCASSRREGSYEQYFGPGTRLTVT.

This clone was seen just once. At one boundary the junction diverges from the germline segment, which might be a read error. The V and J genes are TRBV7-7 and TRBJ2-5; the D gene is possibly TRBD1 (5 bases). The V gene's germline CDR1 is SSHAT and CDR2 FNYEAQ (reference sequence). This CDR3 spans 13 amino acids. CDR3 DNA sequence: TGTGCTAGCAGCTTAGGGGTAGGGGAGACCCAGTACTTC. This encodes CASSLGVGETQYF. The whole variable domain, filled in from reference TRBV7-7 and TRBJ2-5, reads GAGVSQSPRYKVTKRGQDVTLRCDPISSHATLYWYQQALGQGPEFLTYFNYEAQPDKSGLPSDRFSAERPEGSISTLTIQRTEQRDSAMYRCASSLGVGETQYFGPGTRLLVL.

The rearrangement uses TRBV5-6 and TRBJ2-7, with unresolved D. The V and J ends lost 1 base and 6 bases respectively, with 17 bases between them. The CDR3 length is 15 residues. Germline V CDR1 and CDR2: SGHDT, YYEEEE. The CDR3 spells CASSLRSGPLSEQYF. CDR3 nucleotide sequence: TGTGCCAGCAGCTTGAGATCTGGGCCCCTTAGCGAGCAGTACTTC.

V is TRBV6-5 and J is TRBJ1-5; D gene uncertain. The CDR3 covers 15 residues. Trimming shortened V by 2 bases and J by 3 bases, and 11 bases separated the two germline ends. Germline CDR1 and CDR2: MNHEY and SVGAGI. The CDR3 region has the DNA TGTGCCAGCAGTTACGCTTGGGATTCCAATCAGCCCCAGCATTTT. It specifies CASSYAWDSNQPQHF.

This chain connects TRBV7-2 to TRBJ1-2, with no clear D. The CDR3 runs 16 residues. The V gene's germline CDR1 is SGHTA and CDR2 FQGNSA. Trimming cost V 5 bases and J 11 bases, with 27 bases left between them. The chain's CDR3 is CASSQDESGTTRGYTF. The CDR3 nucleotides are TGTGCCAGCAGCCAAGATGAATCCGGCACCACGAGAGGGTACACCTTC. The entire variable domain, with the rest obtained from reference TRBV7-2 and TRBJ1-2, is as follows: GAGVSQSPSNKVTEKGKDVELRCDPISGHTALYWYRQSLGQGLEFLIYFQGNSAPDKSGLPSDRFSAERTGGSVSTLTIQRTQQEDSAVYLCASSQDESGTTRGYTFGSGTRLTVV.

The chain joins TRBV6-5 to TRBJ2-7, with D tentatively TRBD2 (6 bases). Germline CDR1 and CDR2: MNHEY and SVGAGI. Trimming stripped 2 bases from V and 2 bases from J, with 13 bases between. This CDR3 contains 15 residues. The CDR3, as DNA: TGTGCCAGCAGTTACGAGGGGAGGCGAGCCTACGAGCAGTACTTC. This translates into CASSYEGRRAYEQYF.

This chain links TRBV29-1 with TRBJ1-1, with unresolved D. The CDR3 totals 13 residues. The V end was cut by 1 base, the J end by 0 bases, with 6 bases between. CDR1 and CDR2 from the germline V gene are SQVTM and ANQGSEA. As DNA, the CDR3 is TGCAGCGTTGAAGTGATCATGAACACTGAAGCTTTCTTT. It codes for CSVEVIMNTEAFF.

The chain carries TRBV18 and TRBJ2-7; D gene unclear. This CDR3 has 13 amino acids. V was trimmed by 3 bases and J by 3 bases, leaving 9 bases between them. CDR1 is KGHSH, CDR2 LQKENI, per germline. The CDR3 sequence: CASSPIYSYEQYF. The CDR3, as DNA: TGTGCCAGCTCACCGATCTACAGCTACGAGCAGTACTTC. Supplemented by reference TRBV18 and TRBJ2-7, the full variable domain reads NAGVMQNPRHLVRRRGQEARLRCSPMKGHSHVYWYRQLPEEGLKFMVYLQKENIIDESGMPKERFSAEFPKEGPSILRIQQVVRGDSAAYFCASSPIYSYEQYFGPGTRLTVT.

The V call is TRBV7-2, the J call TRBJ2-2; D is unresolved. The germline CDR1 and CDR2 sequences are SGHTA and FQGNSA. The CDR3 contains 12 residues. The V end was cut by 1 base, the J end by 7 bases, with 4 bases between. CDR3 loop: CASSLEVGELFF. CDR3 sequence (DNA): TGTGCCAGCAGCTTAGAGGTCGGGGAGCTGTTTTTT.

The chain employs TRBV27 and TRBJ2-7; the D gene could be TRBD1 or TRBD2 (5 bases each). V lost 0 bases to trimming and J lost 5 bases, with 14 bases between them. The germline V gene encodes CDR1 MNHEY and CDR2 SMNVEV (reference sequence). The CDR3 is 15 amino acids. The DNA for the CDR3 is TGTGCCAGCAGTTTATCGCCGGGGCGCCCCGACGAGCAGTACTTC. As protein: CASSLSPGRPDEQYF.

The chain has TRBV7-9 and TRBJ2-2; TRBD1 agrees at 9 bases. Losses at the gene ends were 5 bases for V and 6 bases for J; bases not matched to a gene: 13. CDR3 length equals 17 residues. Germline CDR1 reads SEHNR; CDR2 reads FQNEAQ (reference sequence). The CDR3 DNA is TGTGCCAGCAGCGAAATCACAGGGGGCGCTAGGGCCGGGGAGCTGTTTTTT. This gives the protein CASSEITGGARAGELFF.

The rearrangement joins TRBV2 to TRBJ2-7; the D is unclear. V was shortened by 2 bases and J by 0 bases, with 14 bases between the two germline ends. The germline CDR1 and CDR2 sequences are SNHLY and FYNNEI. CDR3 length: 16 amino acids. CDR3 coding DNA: TGTGCCAGCAGTGAACCCGGGCAGTCGACCTCCTACGAGCAGTACTTC. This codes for CASSEPGQSTSYEQYF.

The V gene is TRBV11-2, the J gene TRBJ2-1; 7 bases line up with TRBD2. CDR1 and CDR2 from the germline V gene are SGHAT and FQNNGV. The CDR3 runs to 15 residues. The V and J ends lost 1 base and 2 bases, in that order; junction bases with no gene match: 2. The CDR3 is CASSLAGGPYNEQFF. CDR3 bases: TGTGCCAGCAGCTTAGCGGGGGGTCCCTACAATGAGCAGTTCTTC.

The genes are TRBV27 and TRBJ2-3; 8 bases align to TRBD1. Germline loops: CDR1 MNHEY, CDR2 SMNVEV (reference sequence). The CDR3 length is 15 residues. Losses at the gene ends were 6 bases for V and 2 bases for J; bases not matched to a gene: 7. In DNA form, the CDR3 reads TGTGCCAGCAGACTCCAGGGGGCCCCCACAGATACGCAGTATTTT. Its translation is CASRLQGAPTDTQYF.

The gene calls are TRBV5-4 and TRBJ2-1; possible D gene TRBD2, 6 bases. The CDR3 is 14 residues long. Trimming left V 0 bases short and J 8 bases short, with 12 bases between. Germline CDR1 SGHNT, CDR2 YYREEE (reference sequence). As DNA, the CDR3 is TGTGCCAGCAGCTTGGGAGACGGAGGGGATGAGCAGTTCTTC. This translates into CASSLGDGGDEQFF.

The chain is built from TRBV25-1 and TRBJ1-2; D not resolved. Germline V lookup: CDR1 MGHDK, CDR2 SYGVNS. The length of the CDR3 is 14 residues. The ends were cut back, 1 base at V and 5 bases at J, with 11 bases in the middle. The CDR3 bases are TGTGCCAGCAGTGAATCAGGCAGAGAGTATGGCTACACCTTC. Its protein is CASSESGREYGYTF.

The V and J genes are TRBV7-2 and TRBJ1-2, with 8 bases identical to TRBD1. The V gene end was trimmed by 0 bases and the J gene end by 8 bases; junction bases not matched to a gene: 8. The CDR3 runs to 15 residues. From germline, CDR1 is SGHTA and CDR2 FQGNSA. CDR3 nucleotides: TGTGCCAGCAGCTTAGCGCCTCAGGGGGCTGACGGCTACACCTTC. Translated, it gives CASSLAPQGADGYTF.

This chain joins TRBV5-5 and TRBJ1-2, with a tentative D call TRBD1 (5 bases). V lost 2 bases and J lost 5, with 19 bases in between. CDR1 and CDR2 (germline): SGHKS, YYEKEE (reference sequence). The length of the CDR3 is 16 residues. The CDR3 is CASSFGPGGEGYGYTF. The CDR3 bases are TGTGCCAGCAGCTTCGGCCCCGGGGGGGAAGGGTATGGCTACACCTTC.

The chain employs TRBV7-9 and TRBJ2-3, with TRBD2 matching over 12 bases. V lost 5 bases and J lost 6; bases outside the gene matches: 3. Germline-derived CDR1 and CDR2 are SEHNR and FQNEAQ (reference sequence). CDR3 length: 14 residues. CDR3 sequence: CASSPGTSGDTQYF. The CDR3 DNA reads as TGTGCCAGCAGCCCCGGGACTAGCGGGGATACGCAGTATTTT.

In DNA form, the CDR3 reads TGCAGCGTTGATACAGACCCCGGCTACACCTTC. Residues: CSVDTDPGYTF. The chain carries TRBV29-1 and TRBJ1-2; no clear D gene. The V end was cut by 3 bases, the J end by 8 bases, with 10 bases between. CDR1 SQVTM and CDR2 ANQGSEA come from the germline V gene. This CDR3 contains 11 residues.

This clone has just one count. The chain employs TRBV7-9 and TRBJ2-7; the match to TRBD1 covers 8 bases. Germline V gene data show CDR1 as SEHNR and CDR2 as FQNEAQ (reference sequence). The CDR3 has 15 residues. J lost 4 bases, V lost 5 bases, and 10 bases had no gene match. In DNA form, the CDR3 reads TGTGCCAGCAGCCATAAGGACAGGGCTCCGTACGAGCAGTACTTC. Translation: CASSHKDRAPYEQYF.

CDR3 in amino acids: CARATDRVVYSNQPQHF. In nucleotides, the CDR3 is TGTGCCAGAGCAACCGACAGGGTGGTTTATAGCAATCAGCCCCAGCATTTT. The chain combines TRBV27 with TRBJ1-5; TRBD1 aligns across 7 bases. The CDR3 runs 17 residues. V dropped 9 bases and J dropped 0; count of bases not matched to a gene: 14. Germline CDR1 and CDR2: MNHEY and SMNVEV (reference sequence).